Described below is a single TCR beta chain sequence and its context. The target antigen is unknown. This sample is part of a study of cytomegalovirus exposure and HLA in healthy donors. Overall study context: An analysis done earlier identified roughly 120 million unique TCR beta sequences from about 180 million T cells.

Overall study results and limits: Donors were assumed by presence/absence analyses to have roughly uniform sequencing depth.

Primers for the PCR totalled 60 Vbeta and 13 Jbeta. Only in-frame clones appear in the TCRdb table, and some are missing; sequencing was by immunoSEQ multiplex PCR. The sample has roughly 160,000 clones; around 75% are singletons. Germline lookup yields CDR1 SGHRS and CDR2 YFSETQ. Deletions cut 4 bases from V and 5 bases from J, with 15 bases between. This CDR3 comprises 15 residues. The source is a male donor in good health and CMV-seronegative. Sequencing was carried out using PBMCs. The chain links TRBV5-1 to TRBJ1-4, with a possible D match to TRBD1 (6 bases). DNA of the CDR3: TGCGCCAGCAGCCTGGGGACCAGGGGCAATGAAAAACTGTTTTTT. Its protein is CASSLGTRGNEKLFF.